These 31 T cell receptor beta chains were all obtained from the same sample, sequenced in a study of identical twins. TCRdb fed the 5' RACE reads into MiXCR, producing one record per CDR3 protein. The sample includes about 720,000 distinct CDR3 sequences, about 20% seen only once; the top ten take approximately 14%. This sample was shared with a second study, whose subject was T cells expressing NK-cell markers.

The sequenced sample was PBMCs. Source of these receptors: a woman aged 18-29 years in good health.

This chain uses TRBV12-3 or TRBV12-4 with TRBJ2-7; the D is unclear. This CDR3 has 15 residues. V lost 5 bases and J lost 0, with 14 bases in between. The CDR3: CASSMQRRSSYEQYF. The CDR3, as DNA: TGTGCCAGCAGTATGCAGAGAAGAAGCTCCTACGAGCAGTACTTC.

The chain combines TRBV9 with TRBJ2-7; D unclear. The CDR3 has 14 residues. V lost 3 bases and J 2 bases, leaving 12 bases between the germline ends. The germline V gene encodes CDR1 SGDLS and CDR2 YYNGEE. CDR3: CASSGSQSTYEQYF. The CDR3 DNA reads TGTGCCAGCAGCGGTTCTCAGAGCACCTACGAGCAGTACTTC.

There are a few counts of this clonotype. The chain combines TRBV7-9 with TRBJ2-3; D is undetermined. V lost 3 bases, J lost 7 bases, and 8 bases lay in between. In germline, CDR1 is SEHNR, CDR2 FQNEAQ (reference sequence). The CDR3 covers 12 residues. In DNA, the CDR3 is TGTGCCAGCAGCTTCTCCAAAAATACGCAGTATTTT. As protein: CASSFSKNTQYF.

The V call is TRBV29-1, the J call TRBJ2-1; 8 positions agree with TRBD2. The CDR3 sequence is 14 residues long. Germline assignment: CDR1 SQVTM and CDR2 ANQGSEA. Germline trimming cut 1 base from V and 6 bases from J; bases unmatched to any gene: 5. CDR3 DNA: TGCAGCGTTGAAGGTAGCGGGACTGGCAATGAGCAGTTCTTC. Translating gives CSVEGSGTGNEQFF.

The chain has TRBV12-3 or TRBV12-4 and TRBJ1-1; D gene unclear. Trimming pared 2 bases from V and 0 bases from J, leaving 10 bases between. The length of the CDR3 is 15 residues. As DNA, the CDR3 is TGTGCCAGCAGTTTAACCCGTTGGGTGAACACTGAAGCTTTCTTT. Protein product: CASSLTRWVNTEAFF.

This rearrangement joins TRBV6-2 or TRBV6-3 to TRBJ2-1; 7 positions match TRBD1. Germline CDR1 is MNHEY and CDR2 is SVGEGT. The CDR3 contains 17 residues. Trimming cost V 4 bases and J 6 bases; bases outside gene matches: 15. Here the CDR3 DNA reads TGTGCCAGCAGTTCCCGACAGGGTTCGGTCCGTGGCAATGAGCAGTTCTTC. It specifies CASSSRQGSVRGNEQFF.

The chain is built from TRBV7-3 and TRBJ2-7; TRBD1 matches 9 bases. The length of the CDR3 is 14 residues. The germline gives CDR1 SGHTA, CDR2 FQGTGA. Trimming cost V 5 bases and J 7 bases; bases outside gene matches: 9. Here the CDR3 reads CASSRGTGSSEQYF. The CDR3 bases are TGTGCCAGCAGCCGCGGGACAGGGAGTAGTGAGCAGTACTTC.

V usage is TRBV6-2 or TRBV6-3 and J usage is TRBJ2-1; 8 bases line up with TRBD2. After removal of 6 bases from V and 2 bases from J, the junction contained 9 bases not matched to a gene. The germline V gene encodes CDR1 MNHEY and CDR2 SVGEGT. The CDR3 consists of 16 residues. The CDR3 region is CASSSPGTSPYNEQFF. The CDR3 coding sequence is TGTGCCAGCAGCTCCCCGGGGACTAGTCCCTACAATGAGCAGTTCTTC.

The chain recombines TRBV20-1 with TRBJ2-2; 7 bases are shared with TRBD1. Losses at the gene ends were 4 bases for V and 3 bases for J; bases not matched to a gene: 8. The germline V gene encodes CDR1 DFQATT and CDR2 SNEGSKA (reference sequence). The CDR3 spans 15 residues. The CDR3 sequence is CSANSRTGYTGELFF. Here the CDR3 DNA reads TGCAGTGCTAATTCCCGGACAGGCTACACCGGGGAGCTGTTTTTT.

This clonotype was seen more than once but under ten times. The chain joins TRBV6-5 to TRBJ2-7; the D is unclear. Trimming removed 7 bases at V and 5 bases at J, with 15 bases between. The CDR3 runs to 13 residues. Germline V CDR1 and CDR2: MNHEY, SVGAGI. As DNA, the CDR3 is TGTGCCAGCACTTCCTTAGTTCAGCACGAGCAGTACTTC. Its protein is CASTSLVQHEQYF.

The J gene is TRBJ2-4, the V gene TRBV4-3, with 9 bases that match TRBD2. The V gene's germline CDR1 is LGHNA and CDR2 YSLEER. The CDR3 is 16 amino acids. Germline trimming cut 0 bases from V and 8 bases from J; bases unmatched to any gene: 8. DNA of the CDR3: TGCGCCAGCAGCCAAGATATGGCGGGAGGGCCCGACATTCAGTACTTC. Protein sequence: CASSQDMAGGPDIQYF.

The V and J genes are TRBV7-9 and TRBJ1-4; TRBD1 matches at 12 bases. CDR3 length: 15 residues. In germline, CDR1 is SEHNR, CDR2 FQNEAQ (reference sequence). V trimming: 5 bases; J trimming: 8 bases; junction bases outside the gene matches: 6. The CDR3 bases are TGTGCCAGCAGCATCCGGGACAGGGGGCAAGAAAAACTGTTTTTT. Translated, it gives CASSIRDRGQEKLFF.

The sample holds a few counts of this clonotype. The rearrangement joins TRBV12-3 or TRBV12-4 to TRBJ1-2; the D is unclear. V lost 5 bases and J 7 bases, leaving 14 bases between the germline ends. The CDR3 is 13 amino acids. The CDR3 region is CASSPSIVRGYTF. The CDR3 DNA reads TGTGCCAGCAGTCCCTCCATCGTTCGTGGCTACACCTTC.

This clonotype was counted ten times or more. The gene calls are TRBV12-3 or TRBV12-4 and TRBJ2-1; D is uncertain. V dropped 1 base and J dropped 7 bases, with 5 bases sitting between them. CDR3 length equals 12 residues. The CDR3 coding sequence is TGTGCCAGCAGTTTAGTAGAAAATGAGCAGTTCTTC. Amino acid sequence: CASSLVENEQFF.

The sample holds one count of this clonotype. This chain connects TRBV11-3 to TRBJ2-3; TRBD1 is a possible D gene (6 bases). The CDR3 consists of 13 residues. Germline V gives CDR1 SGHNT, CDR2 YENEEA. Trimming took 8 bases from V and 2 from J, leaving 11 bases between them. CDR3 loop: CASGWDTTDTQYF. CDR3 nucleotides: TGTGCCAGCGGGTGGGACACCACAGATACGCAGTATTTT.

V is TRBV20-1 and J is TRBJ2-7; TRBD2 is a possible D gene (5 bases). This CDR3 has 16 residues. Trimming pared 0 bases from V and 0 bases from J, leaving 15 bases between. CDR1 is DFQATT and CDR2 is SNEGSKA in the germline V gene (reference sequence). The CDR3 is CSAREEEGRSSYEQYF. CDR3 nucleotide sequence: TGCAGTGCTAGAGAGGAAGAGGGCCGAAGCTCCTACGAGCAGTACTTC.

The chain carries TRBV5-1 and TRBJ2-1, with 8 bases matching TRBD2. CDR1 SGHRS and CDR2 YFSETQ come from the germline V gene. The ends lost 2 bases at V and 4 bases at J; junction bases unmatched: 11. The CDR3 runs 17 residues. The chain's CDR3 is CASSFGSGGRWYNEQFF. The CDR3 nucleotides read TGCGCCAGCAGCTTCGGGTCGGGGGGGCGTTGGTACAATGAGCAGTTCTTC. Based on the CDR3 plus reference TRBV5-1 and TRBJ2-1, the full variable domain is KAGVTQTPRYLIKTRGQQVTLSCSPISGHRSVSWYQQTPGQGLQFLFEYFSETQRNKGNFPGRFSGRQFSNSRSEMNVSTLELGDSALYLCASSFGSGGRWYNEQFFGPGTRLTVL.

The J gene is TRBJ1-2, the V gene TRBV7-3; D remains unclear. V lost 0 bases and J 3 bases, leaving 14 bases between the germline ends. The CDR3 runs to 16 residues. The V gene's germline CDR1 is SGHTA and CDR2 FQGTGA. The CDR3 DNA sequence: TGTGCCAGCAGCTTAACGGCCGGCTTAGCCCACTATGGCTACACCTTC. Its protein product is CASSLTAGLAHYGYTF.

This chain joins TRBV21-1 and TRBJ2-6; TRBD1 is the table's D call, not checked against the DNA. TRBV21-1 is shown as a pseudogene. The CDR3 is 17 residues long. In DNA form, the CDR3 reads TGTGCCAGCAGCCTAACCCAGGGGGTCGCTGGGGCCAACGTCCTGACTTTC. As protein: CASSLTQGVAGANVLTF.

This clonotype was found a few times. The CDR3 nucleotides read TGTGCCAGCAGCAAGGGTACGCGGGAACACGGGGAGCTGTTTTTT. This gives the protein CASSKGTREHGELFF. The chain is built from TRBV25-1 and TRBJ2-2, with TRBD2 as a possible D gene (6 bases). Germline-derived CDR1 and CDR2 are MGHDK and SYGVNS. Trimming shortened V by 6 bases and J by 7 bases, and 18 bases separated the two germline ends. The CDR3 is 15 amino acids.

The genes are TRBV12-3 or TRBV12-4 and TRBJ2-1; D possibly matches TRBD1 or TRBD2 (5 bases each). The CDR3 is made up of 15 amino acids. V shed 7 bases and J shed 1 base, with 14 bases lying between them. CDR3 DNA: TGTGCCAGCAATCCGGGACGAGGGTCCTACAATGAGCAGTTCTTC. Amino acid sequence: CASNPGRGSYNEQFF.

Only a few counts were recorded for this clonotype. V is TRBV20-1 and J is TRBJ2-7; D might be TRBD2 (5 bases). Per germline, CDR1 DFQATT and CDR2 SNEGSKA (reference sequence). V dropped 6 bases and J dropped 3 bases, with 21 bases sitting between them. This CDR3 comprises 15 residues. The chain's CDR3 is CSADQADRPGYEQYF. The CDR3 region has the DNA TGCAGTGCCGACCAAGCGGACCGCCCCGGCTACGAGCAGTACTTC.

This rearrangement joins TRBV20-1 to TRBJ2-5; a possible D gene is TRBD1 (5 bases). The CDR3 loop spans 14 amino acids. The V gene's germline CDR1 is DFQATT and CDR2 SNEGSKA (reference sequence). The germline V and J ends were trimmed by 6 bases and 1 base, with 15 bases remaining between them. Here the CDR3 reads CSAYESGFQETQYF. For the CDR3, the DNA is TGCAGTGCGTACGAGTCAGGGTTCCAAGAGACCCAGTACTTC.

This clonotype was observed a handful of times. The chain is built from TRBV6-1 and TRBJ2-3, with 10 bases aligning to TRBD1. This CDR3 comprises 15 residues. CDR1 is MNHNS and CDR2 is SASEGT in the germline V gene. V was pared by 6 bases and J by 4 bases, with 7 bases of the junction left unmatched. The CDR3 region has the DNA TGTGCCAGCAGGACCGGGACAGGGGTGCCAGATACGCAGTATTTT. It specifies CASRTGTGVPDTQYF.

This clonotype was detected once. J is TRBJ1-2 and V is TRBV6-1, with TRBD1 identical over 8 bases. The CDR3 has 14 amino acids. The germline gives CDR1 MNHNS, CDR2 SASEGT. The trim removed 6 bases at V and 6 bases at J, leaving 9 bases unmatched. The CDR3 loop reads CASSGQGTVNGYTF. The DNA for the CDR3 is TGTGCCAGCAGCGGACAGGGCACGGTGAATGGCTACACCTTC.

V is TRBV4-3 and J is TRBJ2-1; a possible D gene is TRBD2 (6 bases). The CDR3 length is 16 residues. The V and J ends lost 6 bases and 0 bases respectively, with 15 bases between them. In germline, CDR1 is LGHNA, CDR2 YSLEER. The CDR3 sequence is CASRRLVGGSYNEQFF. CDR3 coding DNA: TGCGCCAGCAGACGACTAGTTGGTGGCTCCTACAATGAGCAGTTCTTC.

The chain joins TRBV4-3 to TRBJ2-1, with D hard to call. Looked up from germline, CDR1 is LGHNA and CDR2 is YSLEER. The CDR3 totals 17 residues. V lost 0 bases and J 0 bases, leaving 12 bases between the germline ends. This chain's CDR3 is CASSQELPASSYNEQFF. The CDR3, as DNA: TGCGCCAGCAGCCAAGAGCTTCCAGCCTCCTCCTACAATGAGCAGTTCTTC.

The chain has TRBV12-3 or TRBV12-4 and TRBJ2-5; D unresolved. Trimming cost V 4 bases and J 4 bases, with 10 bases left between them. This CDR3 is 13 amino acids long. Here the CDR3 DNA reads TGTGCCAGCAGTTACTTCGGCATAGAGACCCAGTACTTC. Encoded protein: CASSYFGIETQYF.

The chain uses TRBV6-6 and TRBJ1-2; a weak D match, TRBD1 (5 bases). CDR1 and CDR2 (germline): MNHNY, SVGAGI (reference sequence). The CDR3 spans 13 residues. V was pared by 4 bases and J by 8 bases, with 14 bases between. This CDR3 reads CASSWVGGEGYTF. The CDR3 bases are TGTGCCAGCAGTTGGGTCGGAGGGGAAGGCTACACCTTC.

The J gene is TRBJ2-2, the V gene TRBV6-2 or TRBV6-3; D may correspond to TRBD1 or TRBD2 (6 bases each). The CDR3 loop spans 16 amino acids. Trimming cost V 4 bases and J 2 bases, with 14 bases left between them. Germline CDR1 reads MNHEY; CDR2 reads SVGEGT. CDR3 sequence: CASSSSGASNTGELFF. CDR3 nucleotides: TGTGCCAGCAGTTCGTCGGGGGCGTCTAACACCGGGGAGCTGTTTTTT.

As for this clonotype: A much larger clone differs from this one at a single base, so this may be a read error. V is TRBV5-6 and J is TRBJ2-1; 8 bases line up with TRBD1. The CDR3 runs to 14 residues. CDR1 and CDR2 (germline): SGHDT, YYEEEE. The CDR3 nucleotides are TGTGCCGGCAGCCAGGGACAGGCAATTAATGAGCAGTTCTTC. This encodes CAGSQGQAINEQFF.